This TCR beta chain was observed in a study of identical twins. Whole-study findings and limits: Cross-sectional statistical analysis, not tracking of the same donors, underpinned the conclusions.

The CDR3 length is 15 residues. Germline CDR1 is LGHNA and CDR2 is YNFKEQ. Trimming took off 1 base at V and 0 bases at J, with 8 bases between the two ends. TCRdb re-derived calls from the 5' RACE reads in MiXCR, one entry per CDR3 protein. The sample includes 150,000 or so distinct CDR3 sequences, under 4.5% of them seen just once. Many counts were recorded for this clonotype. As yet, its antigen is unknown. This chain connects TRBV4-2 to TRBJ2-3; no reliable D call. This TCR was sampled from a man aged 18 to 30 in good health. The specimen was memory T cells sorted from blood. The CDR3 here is CASSQVRGSTDTQYF. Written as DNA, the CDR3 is TGTGCCAGCAGCCAAGTTAGAGGAAGCACAGATACGCAGTATTTT.